A single sample gave rise to the 22 T cell receptor beta chains below, sequenced in a study of T-cell reconstitution after alpha-beta-depleted transplantation in children. Preparing the TCRbeta library involved the use of unique molecular identifiers. One entry per CDR3 protein, called by TCRdb with MiXCR from the PCR reads. The sample consists of 170,000 or so distinct CDR3 sequences, about 6.8% of them appearing once. The specimen was PBMCs from the stem cell graft donor, collected from the stem cell graft. The receptors here all came from a human donor who donated a stem cell graft to a child with Wiskott-Aldrich syndrome.

This clonotype was picked up many times. The chain employs TRBV3-1 and TRBJ1-5; D is ambiguous. CDR3 length: 12 residues. The V and J ends lost 4 bases and 6 bases respectively, with 7 bases between them. CDR1 is LGHDT, CDR2 YNNKEL, per germline (reference sequence). This chain's CDR3 is CASSLSGQPQHF. CDR3 DNA sequence: TGTGCCAGCAGCCTGTCCGGTCAGCCCCAGCATTTT.

This clonotype was detected many times. V usage is TRBV6-1 and J usage is TRBJ1-5, with 10 bases lining up with TRBD1. Trimming at V came to 4 bases and at J to 4 bases, leaving 4 bases not matched to a gene. The CDR3 has 15 residues. In germline, CDR1 is MNHNS, CDR2 SASEGT. For the CDR3, the DNA is TGTGCCAGCAGTGGCTCGGGACAGGGGAATCAGCCCCAGCATTTT. This gives the protein CASSGSGQGNQPQHF.

This clonotype was found many times. The CDR3 region is CASSLYGGNTEAFF. The CDR3 DNA follows: TGTGCCAGCAGCTTATACGGAGGGAACACTGAAGCTTTCTTT. J is TRBJ1-1 and V is TRBV7-2; D unclear. This CDR3 is 14 amino acids long. V lost 2 bases to trimming and J lost 1 base, with 8 bases between them. CDR1 is SGHTA and CDR2 is FQGNSA in the germline V gene.

This clonotype was observed at least ten times. The gene calls are TRBV24-1 and TRBJ1-5; perhaps TRBD1 as D (6 bases). The germline CDR1 and CDR2 sequences are KGHDR and SFDVKD. Trimming left V 7 bases short and J 6 bases short, with 15 bases between. CDR3 length: 14 amino acids. CDR3 sequence (DNA): TGTGCCACCAGCGTGGCAGGGGCAGGTCAGCCCCAGCATTTT. Protein product: CATSVAGAGQPQHF.

This clonotype has ten or more counts. The chain is built from TRBV11-2 and TRBJ2-3; 10 nucleotides agree with TRBD1. This CDR3 has 17 residues. Unmatched junction bases numbered 10, after V lost 2 bases and J lost 5 bases. From germline, CDR1 is SGHAT and CDR2 FQNNGV. CDR3 bases: TGTGCCAGCAGCTTAAGATTTGGGACAGGGGTGATAGATACGCAGTATTTT. Amino acids: CASSLRFGTGVIDTQYF.

This clonotype was counted at least ten times. This sequence joins TRBV21-1 and TRBJ1-3; the table names TRBD1, a call not compared with the DNA. TRBV21-1 is annotated as a pseudogene. The CDR3 is made up of 18 amino acids. The CDR3 loop is CASLWTGGPFHSGNTIYF. In DNA form, the CDR3 reads TGTGCCAGCTTGTGGACAGGGGGCCCTTTCCACTCTGGAAACACCATATATTTT.

At least ten counts were recorded for this clonotype. The chain couples TRBV7-9 to TRBJ1-4, with D possibly TRBD1 on 5 matching bases. The CDR3 is 15 amino acids. Trimming took 6 bases from V and 5 from J, leaving 16 bases between them. Germline V gene sequence: CDR1 SEHNR, CDR2 FQNEAQ (reference sequence). This CDR3 is CASSSFEGENEKLFF. CDR3 DNA sequence: TGTGCCAGCAGTTCATTTGAAGGGGAAAATGAAAAACTGTTTTTT.

Ten or more counts support this clonotype. The chain couples TRBV7-8 to TRBJ2-3, with 9 bases aligning to TRBD1. The V segment lost 5 bases and the J segment 4 bases; nucleotides outside the gene matches: 7. The CDR3 is 15 residues long. Per the germline V gene, CDR1 is SGHVS and CDR2 is FQNEAQ. The CDR3 region has the DNA TGTGCCAGCAGCCTCCGGGACAGGGTTTCAGATACGCAGTATTTT. Its protein is CASSLRDRVSDTQYF.

The table lists this clonotype with many counts. The DNA for the CDR3 is TGCGCCAGCAGCTCCCACAGGGGGACAGGCAAGAACTACTACGAGCAGTACTTC. Amino acids: CASSSHRGTGKNYYEQYF. The gene calls are TRBV5-1 and TRBJ2-7, with 8 bases aligning to TRBD1. Germline CDR1 reads SGHRS; CDR2 reads YFSETQ. CDR3 size: 18 residues. With 3 bases clipped from V and 3 bases from J, the junction kept 17 bases outside the gene matches.

This clonotype was recorded at least ten times. This chain links TRBV29-1 with TRBJ1-5; TRBD1 is a possible D gene (6 bases). CDR3 length equals 13 residues. Germline lookup yields CDR1 SQVTM and CDR2 ANQGSEA. The V end was cut by 4 bases, the J end by 2 bases, with 9 bases between. The CDR3 region is CSVGGLGNQPQHF. DNA for the CDR3: TGCAGCGTTGGGGGGCTGGGCAATCAGCCCCAGCATTTT. The entire variable domain, with the rest obtained from reference TRBV29-1 and TRBJ1-5, is as follows: SAVISQKPSRDICQRGTSLTIQCQVDSQVTMMFWYRQQPGQSLTLIATANQGSEATYESGFVIDKFPISRPNLTFSTLTVSNMSPEDSSIYLCSVGGLGNQPQHFGDGTRLSIL.

This clonotype occurred many times. V is TRBV4-2 and J is TRBJ2-3; D is unresolved. CDR3 length: 14 residues. V was shortened by 0 bases and J by 2 bases, with 6 bases between the two germline ends. The germline V gene has CDR1 LGHNA and CDR2 YNFKEQ. CDR3 amino acids: CASSQDRHTDTQYF. The CDR3 DNA follows: TGTGCCAGCAGCCAAGACAGGCACACAGATACGCAGTATTTT.

This clonotype was detected many times. The chain employs TRBV27 and TRBJ2-5; 10 bases line up with TRBD2. Germline CDR1 reads MNHEY; CDR2 reads SMNVEV (reference sequence). The CDR3 is 16 amino acids. V was pared by 0 bases and J by 5 bases, with 6 bases of the junction left unmatched. The CDR3: CASSLSVTSGVETQYF. DNA for the CDR3: TGTGCCAGCAGTTTATCGGTTACTAGCGGGGTGGAGACCCAGTACTTC.

This clonotype was seen at least ten times. The rearrangement uses TRBV7-9 and TRBJ1-1, with D unresolved. Germline-derived CDR1 and CDR2 are SEHNR and FQNEAQ (reference sequence). V dropped 1 base and J dropped 3 bases, with 9 bases sitting between them. CDR3 length: 14 residues. Here the CDR3 DNA reads TGTGCCAGCAGCTTAGGCCCAGTATACACTGAAGCTTTCTTT. Translated: CASSLGPVYTEAFF.

The chain joins TRBV20-1 to TRBJ2-3, with D hard to call. With 4 bases removed from V and 10 bases from J, the gap between germline ends came to 12 bases. The CDR3 contains 11 residues. Germline CDR1 is DFQATT and CDR2 is SNEGSKA (reference sequence). The DNA for the CDR3 is TGCAGTGCTAATTCGGACCGGTCGCAGTATTTT. Encoded protein: CSANSDRSQYF.

This clonotype was detected ten times or more. The V gene is TRBV5-1, the J gene TRBJ2-1; D may be TRBD1 (5 bases). This CDR3 has 15 amino acids. Trimming removed 1 base at V and 7 bases at J, with 15 bases between. Germline lookup yields CDR1 SGHRS and CDR2 YFSETQ. This CDR3 is CASSLHPGKENEQFF. The DNA for the CDR3 is TGCGCCAGCAGCTTGCACCCAGGGAAGGAGAATGAGCAGTTCTTC.

The chain carries TRBV12-3 or TRBV12-4 and TRBJ1-6, with a tentative D call TRBD1 (5 bases). Deletions cut 3 bases from V and 8 bases from J, with 20 bases between. The CDR3 runs to 17 residues. In DNA form, the CDR3 reads TGTGCCAGCAGTTTCGGATTAGGGGCCTCGAGCGATTCACCCCTCCACTTT. This translates into CASSFGLGASSDSPLHF.

This clonotype has a count of ten or more. The V and J genes are TRBV5-6 and TRBJ2-2; D is uncertain. CDR3 size: 13 residues. Germline loops: CDR1 SGHDT, CDR2 YYEEEE. Trimming cost V 4 bases and J 4 bases, with 8 bases left between them. CDR3 sequence (DNA): TGTGCCAGCAGCCCGATCAGCACCGGGGAGCTGTTTTTT. It is translated as CASSPISTGELFF.

This clonotype appeared many times. V is TRBV9 and J is TRBJ2-1; D is uncertain. There are 13 residues in the CDR3. The germline gives CDR1 SGDLS, CDR2 YYNGEE. V lost 0 bases and J 8 bases, leaving 9 bases between the germline ends. The CDR3 protein is CASSVGPGHEQFF. The CDR3, as DNA: TGTGCCAGCAGCGTAGGGCCCGGGCATGAGCAGTTCTTC.

This clonotype was seen a handful of times. The chain has TRBV7-9 and TRBJ2-2, with D hard to call. With 11 bases removed from V and 2 bases from J, the gap between germline ends came to 9 bases. The CDR3 length is 12 residues. CDR1 SEHNR and CDR2 FQNEAQ come from the germline V gene (reference sequence). The chain's CDR3 is CASHSNTGELFF. CDR3 DNA sequence: TGTGCCTCCCACAGCAACACCGGGGAGCTGTTTTTT.

In this sample, this clonotype turned up many times. The gene calls are TRBV7-8 and TRBJ2-7; the match to TRBD1 covers 10 bases. V gave up 4 bases and J gave up 3 bases; unmatched junction bases: 9. The CDR3 totals 16 residues. CDR1 SGHVS and CDR2 FQNEAQ come from the germline V gene. The CDR3 DNA is TGTGCCAGCAGCTCTCGACCGGGACAGGGGTTCTACGAGCAGTACTTC. This gives the protein CASSSRPGQGFYEQYF. Combining the CDR3 with reference TRBV7-8 and TRBJ2-7 gives the whole variable domain GAGVSQSPRYKVAKRGQDVALRCDPISGHVSLFWYQQALGQGPEFLTYFQNEAQLDKSGLPSDRFFAERPEGSVSTLKIQRTQQEDSAVYLCASSSRPGQGFYEQYFGPGTRLTVT.

There are many counts of this clonotype. The chain is built from TRBV6-5 and TRBJ1-2; possibly TRBD1 for D (5 bases). The CDR3 runs to 16 residues. The V and J ends lost 6 bases and 1 base respectively, with 18 bases between them. Germline CDR1 MNHEY, CDR2 SVGAGI. The CDR3 region has the DNA TGTGCCAGCAGCCGTTGGAGACAGCTTCTTAACTATGGCTACACCTTC. This sequence encodes CASSRWRQLLNYGYTF.

This clonotype was recorded at least ten times. The chain couples TRBV20-1 to TRBJ2-1; 14 bases map to TRBD2. Per germline, CDR1 DFQATT and CDR2 SNEGSKA (reference sequence). The CDR3 is made up of 16 amino acids. Trimming removed 5 bases from V and 9 bases from J; junction bases left unmatched: 12. The CDR3 loop is CSAPQPGTSGRGEQFF. CDR3 in DNA: TGCAGTGCTCCACAACCAGGGACTAGCGGGAGAGGTGAGCAGTTCTTC.